The text below deals with one TCR beta chain. Assay: immunoSEQ multiplex PCR; the TCRdb copy retains only in-frame clones and omits some. The table lists about 220,000 clones, 65% to 90% of them singletons. This sample is part of a study of blood T cell repertoires in COVID-19. V lost 0 bases and J lost 0, with 12 bases in between. The CDR3 runs to 17 residues. Germline assignment: CDR1 SGHAT and CDR2 FQNNGV. The receptor was isolated from a man aged 50 or older with active or convalescent COVID-19. The chain uses TRBV11-2 and TRBJ1-3; the D is unclear. The sample taken for sequencing was peripheral blood. In nucleotides, the CDR3 is TGTGCCAGCAGCTTAGATAGGAGCTTGAGCTCTGGAAACACCATATATTTT. Translation: CASSLDRSLSSGNTIYF.